This T cell receptor beta chain was sequenced for a study of PD-1 blockade in classical Hodgkin lymphoma. Only in-frame clones appear in the TCRdb table, and some are missing; sequencing was by immunoSEQ multiplex PCR. The table includes tens of thousands of clones, about nine tenths detected once. Relapses following autologous stem cell transplantation were seen in all patients, with brentuximab vedotin exposure varying. V lost 5 bases and J lost 5; bases outside the gene matches: 12. The germline CDR1 and CDR2 sequences are MDHEN and SYDVKM. This CDR3 is built from 15 residues. The rearrangement links TRBV28 to TRBJ2-7, with 7 bases that match TRBD1. Sequenced here: peripheral blood mononuclear cells (PBMCs), sampled at baseline. The origin of this receptor is a human donor with classical Hodgkin lymphoma. CDR3 DNA sequence: TGTGCCAGCAGTCGTTTACCTCCACAGGGGAACGAGCAGTACTTC. Translated: CASSRLPPQGNEQYF.